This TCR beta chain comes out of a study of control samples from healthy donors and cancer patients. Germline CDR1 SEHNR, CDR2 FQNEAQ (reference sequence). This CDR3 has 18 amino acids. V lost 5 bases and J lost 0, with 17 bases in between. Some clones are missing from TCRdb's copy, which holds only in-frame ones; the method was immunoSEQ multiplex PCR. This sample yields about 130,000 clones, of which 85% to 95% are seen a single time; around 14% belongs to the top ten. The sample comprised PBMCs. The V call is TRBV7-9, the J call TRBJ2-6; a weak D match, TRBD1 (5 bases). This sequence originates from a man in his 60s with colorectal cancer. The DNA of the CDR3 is TGTGCCAGCAGCCCCGCGACAGATACCATCTCTGGGGCCAACGTCCTGACTTTC. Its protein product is CASSPATDTISGANVLTF.